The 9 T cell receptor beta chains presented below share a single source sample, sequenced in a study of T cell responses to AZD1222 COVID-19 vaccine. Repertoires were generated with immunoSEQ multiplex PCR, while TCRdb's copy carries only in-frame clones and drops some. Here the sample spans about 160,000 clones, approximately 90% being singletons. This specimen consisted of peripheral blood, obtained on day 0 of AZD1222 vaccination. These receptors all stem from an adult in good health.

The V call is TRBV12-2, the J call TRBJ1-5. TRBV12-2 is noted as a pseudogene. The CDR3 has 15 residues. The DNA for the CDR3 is TGTGCAAGTCGCTTAGTTGGGGATAGCAATCAGCCCCAGCATTTT. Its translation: CASRLVGDSNQPQHF.

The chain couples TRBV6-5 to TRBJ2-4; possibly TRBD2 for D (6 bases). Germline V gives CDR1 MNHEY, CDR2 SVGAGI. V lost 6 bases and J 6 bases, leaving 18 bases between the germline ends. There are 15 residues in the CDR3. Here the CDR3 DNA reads TGTGCCAGCAGCAAGACGGCGGCGGGGCGAAACATTCAGTACTTC. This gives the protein CASSKTAAGRNIQYF.

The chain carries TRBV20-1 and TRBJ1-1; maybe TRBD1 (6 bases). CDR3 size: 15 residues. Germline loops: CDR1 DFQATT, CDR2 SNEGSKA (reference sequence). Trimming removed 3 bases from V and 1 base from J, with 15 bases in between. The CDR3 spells CSASPLGQSNTEAFF. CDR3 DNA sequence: TGCAGTGCTAGTCCTTTGGGACAATCGAACACTGAAGCTTTCTTT.

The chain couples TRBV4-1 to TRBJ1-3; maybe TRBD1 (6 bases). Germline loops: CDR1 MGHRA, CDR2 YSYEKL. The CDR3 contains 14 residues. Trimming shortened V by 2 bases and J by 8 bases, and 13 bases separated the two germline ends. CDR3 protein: CASSQQQGTDTIYF. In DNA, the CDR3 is TGCGCCAGCAGCCAACAACAGGGTACGGACACCATATATTTT.

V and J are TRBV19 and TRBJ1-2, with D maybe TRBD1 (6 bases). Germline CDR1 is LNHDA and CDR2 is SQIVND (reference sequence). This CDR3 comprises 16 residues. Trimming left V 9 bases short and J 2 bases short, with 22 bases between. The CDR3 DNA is TGTGCCAGCTCAAGCACGCAGGGACATCCGAACTATGGCTACACCTTC. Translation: CASSSTQGHPNYGYTF.

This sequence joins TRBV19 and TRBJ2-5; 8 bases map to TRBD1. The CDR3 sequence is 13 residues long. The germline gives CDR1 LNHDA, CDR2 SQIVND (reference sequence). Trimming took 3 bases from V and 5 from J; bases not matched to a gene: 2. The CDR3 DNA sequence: TGTGCCAGTAGTATGACAGGGGCGGAGACCCAGTACTTC. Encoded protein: CASSMTGAETQYF.

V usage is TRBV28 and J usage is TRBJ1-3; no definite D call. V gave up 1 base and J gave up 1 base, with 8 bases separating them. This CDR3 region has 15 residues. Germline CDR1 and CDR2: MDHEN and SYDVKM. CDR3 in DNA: TGTGCCAGCAGTTTATTGGGGTATTCTGGAAACACCATATATTTT. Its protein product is CASSLLGYSGNTIYF.

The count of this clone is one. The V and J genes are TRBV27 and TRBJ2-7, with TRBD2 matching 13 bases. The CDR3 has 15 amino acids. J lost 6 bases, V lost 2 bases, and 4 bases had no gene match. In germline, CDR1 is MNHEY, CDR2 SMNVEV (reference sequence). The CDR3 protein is CASSLGTSGAGEQYF. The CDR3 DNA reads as TGTGCCAGCAGTTTAGGGACTAGCGGGGCTGGCGAGCAGTACTTC.

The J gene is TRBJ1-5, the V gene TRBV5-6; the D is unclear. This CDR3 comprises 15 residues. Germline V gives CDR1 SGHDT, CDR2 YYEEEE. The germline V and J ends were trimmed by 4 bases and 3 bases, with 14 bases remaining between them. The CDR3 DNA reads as TGTGCCAGCAGCCGCGAAGGCCGGCTCAATCAGCCCCAGCATTTT. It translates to CASSREGRLNQPQHF.